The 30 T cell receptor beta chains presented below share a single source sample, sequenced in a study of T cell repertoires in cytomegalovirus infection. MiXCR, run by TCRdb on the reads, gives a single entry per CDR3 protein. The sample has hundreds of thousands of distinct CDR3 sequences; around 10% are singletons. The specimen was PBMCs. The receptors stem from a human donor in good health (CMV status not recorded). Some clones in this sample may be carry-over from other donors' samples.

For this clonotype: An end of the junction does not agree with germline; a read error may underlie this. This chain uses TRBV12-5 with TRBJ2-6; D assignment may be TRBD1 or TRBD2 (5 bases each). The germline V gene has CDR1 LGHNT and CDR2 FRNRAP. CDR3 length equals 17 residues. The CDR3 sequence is CASGGSGRLSGVNVLTF. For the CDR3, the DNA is TGTGCTAGTGGTGGATCGGGACGGCTCTCTGGGGTCAACGTCCTGACTTTC.

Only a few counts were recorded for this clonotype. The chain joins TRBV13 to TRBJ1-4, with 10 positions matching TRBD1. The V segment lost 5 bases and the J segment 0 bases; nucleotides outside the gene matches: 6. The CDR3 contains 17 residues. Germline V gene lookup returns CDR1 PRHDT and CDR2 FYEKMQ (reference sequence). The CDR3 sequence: CASSMTGGRATNEKLFF. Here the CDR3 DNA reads TGTGCCAGCAGCATGACAGGGGGCAGGGCAACTAATGAAAAACTGTTTTTT.

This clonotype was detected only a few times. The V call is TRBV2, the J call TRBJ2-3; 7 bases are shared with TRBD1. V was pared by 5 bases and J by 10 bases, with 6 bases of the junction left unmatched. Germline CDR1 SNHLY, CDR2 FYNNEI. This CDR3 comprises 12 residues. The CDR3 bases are TGTGCCAGCAGTTCAGACAGGGCCGCGCAGTATTTT. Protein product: CASSSDRAAQYF. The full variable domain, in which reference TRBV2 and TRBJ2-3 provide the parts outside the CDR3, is EPEVTQTPSHQVTQMGQEVILRCVPISNHLYFYWYRQILGQKVEFLVSFYNNEISEKSEIFDDQFSVERPDGSNFTLKIRSTKLEDSAMYFCASSSDRAAQYFGPGTRLTVL.

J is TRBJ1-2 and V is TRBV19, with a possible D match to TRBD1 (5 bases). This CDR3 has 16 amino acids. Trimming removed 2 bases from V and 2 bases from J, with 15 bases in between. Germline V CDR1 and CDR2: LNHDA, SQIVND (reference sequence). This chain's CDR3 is CASSISGVRGNYGYTF. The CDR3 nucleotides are TGTGCCAGTAGTATAAGTGGGGTCCGGGGGAACTATGGCTACACCTTC.

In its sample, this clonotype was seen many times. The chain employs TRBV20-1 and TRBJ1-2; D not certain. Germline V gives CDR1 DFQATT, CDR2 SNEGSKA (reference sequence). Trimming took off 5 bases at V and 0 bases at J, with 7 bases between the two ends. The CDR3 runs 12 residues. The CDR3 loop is CSAPHSNYGYTF. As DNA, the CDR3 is TGCAGTGCTCCGCATTCTAACTATGGCTACACCTTC.

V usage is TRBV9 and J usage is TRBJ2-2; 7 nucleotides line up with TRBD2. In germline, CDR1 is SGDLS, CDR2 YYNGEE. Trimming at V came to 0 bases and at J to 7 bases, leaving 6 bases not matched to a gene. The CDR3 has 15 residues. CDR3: CASSVVASGVGELFF. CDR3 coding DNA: TGTGCCAGCAGCGTAGTAGCGAGCGGGGTCGGGGAGCTGTTTTTT.

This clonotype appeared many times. CDR3 loop: CASSPGTSITDTQYF. The CDR3 DNA follows: TGTGCCAGCAGCCCCGGGACTAGCATCACAGATACGCAGTATTTT. The chain links TRBV5-6 to TRBJ2-3; TRBD2 matches at 9 bases. This CDR3 spans 15 amino acids. V trimming: 4 bases; J trimming: 2 bases; junction bases outside the gene matches: 5. Germline CDR1 is SGHDT and CDR2 is YYEEEE.

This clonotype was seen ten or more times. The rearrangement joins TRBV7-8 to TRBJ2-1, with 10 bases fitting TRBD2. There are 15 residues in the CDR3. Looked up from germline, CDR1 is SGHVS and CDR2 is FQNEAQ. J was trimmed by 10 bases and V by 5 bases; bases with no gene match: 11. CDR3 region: CASSPGTSVLREQFF. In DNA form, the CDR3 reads TGTGCCAGCAGCCCCGGGACTAGCGTCCTAAGGGAGCAGTTCTTC.

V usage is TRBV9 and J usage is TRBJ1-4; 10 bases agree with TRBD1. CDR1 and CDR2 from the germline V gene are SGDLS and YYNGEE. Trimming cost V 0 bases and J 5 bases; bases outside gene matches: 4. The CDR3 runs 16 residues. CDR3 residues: CASSVGPGQGNEKLFF. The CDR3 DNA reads TGTGCCAGCAGCGTAGGGCCGGGACAGGGGAATGAAAAACTGTTTTTT.

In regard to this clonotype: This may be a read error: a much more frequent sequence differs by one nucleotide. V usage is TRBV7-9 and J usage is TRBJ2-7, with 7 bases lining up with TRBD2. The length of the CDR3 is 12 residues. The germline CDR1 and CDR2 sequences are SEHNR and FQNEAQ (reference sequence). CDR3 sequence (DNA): TGTGCCAGCAGCTTAGGGGCGGGGGAGCGGTACTTC. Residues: CASSLGAGERYF.

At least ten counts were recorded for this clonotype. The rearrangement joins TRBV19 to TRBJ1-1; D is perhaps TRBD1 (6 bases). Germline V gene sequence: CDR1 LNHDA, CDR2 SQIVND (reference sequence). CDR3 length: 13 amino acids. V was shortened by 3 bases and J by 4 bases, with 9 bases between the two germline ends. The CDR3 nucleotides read TGTGCCAGTAGTATGAAGGGGGTCACTGAAGCTTTCTTT. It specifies CASSMKGVTEAFF.

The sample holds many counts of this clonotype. As DNA, the CDR3 is TGCGCCAGCAGCCTGGGGGGAGGAGGTAATTCACCCCTCCACTTT. It codes for CASSLGGGGNSPLHF. This sequence joins TRBV4-1 and TRBJ1-6, with D maybe TRBD1 (5 bases). The CDR3 is 15 residues long. Germline V lookup: CDR1 MGHRA, CDR2 YSYEKL. The germline V and J ends were trimmed by 4 bases and 6 bases, with 13 bases remaining between them.

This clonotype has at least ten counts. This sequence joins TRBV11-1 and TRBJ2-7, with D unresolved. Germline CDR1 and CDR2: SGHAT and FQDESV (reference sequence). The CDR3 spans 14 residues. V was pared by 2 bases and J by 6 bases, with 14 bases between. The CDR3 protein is CASSLTVLPAEQYF. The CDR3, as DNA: TGTGCCAGCAGCTTAACGGTTTTACCCGCCGAGCAGTACTTC.

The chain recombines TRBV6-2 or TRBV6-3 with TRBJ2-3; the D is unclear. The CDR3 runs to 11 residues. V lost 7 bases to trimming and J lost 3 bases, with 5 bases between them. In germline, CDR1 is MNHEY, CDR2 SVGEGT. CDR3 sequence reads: CASKRTDTQYF. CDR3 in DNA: TGTGCCAGCAAGAGAACAGATACGCAGTATTTT.

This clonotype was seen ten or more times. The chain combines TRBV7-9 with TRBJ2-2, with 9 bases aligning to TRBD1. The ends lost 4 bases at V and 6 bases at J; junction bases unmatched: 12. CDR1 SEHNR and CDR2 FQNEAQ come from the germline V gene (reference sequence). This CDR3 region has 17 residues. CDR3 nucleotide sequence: TGTGCCAGCAGCTCGTGGGGGACAGGGAAAACCGCCGGGGAGCTGTTTTTT. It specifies CASSSWGTGKTAGELFF.

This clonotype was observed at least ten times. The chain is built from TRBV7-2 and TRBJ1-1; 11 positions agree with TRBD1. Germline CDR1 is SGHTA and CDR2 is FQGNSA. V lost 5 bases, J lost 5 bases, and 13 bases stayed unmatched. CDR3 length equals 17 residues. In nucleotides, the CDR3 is TGTGCCAGCAGCGGTCGGGGACAGGGGGAATGGAGGACTGAAGCTTTCTTT. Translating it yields CASSGRGQGEWRTEAFF.

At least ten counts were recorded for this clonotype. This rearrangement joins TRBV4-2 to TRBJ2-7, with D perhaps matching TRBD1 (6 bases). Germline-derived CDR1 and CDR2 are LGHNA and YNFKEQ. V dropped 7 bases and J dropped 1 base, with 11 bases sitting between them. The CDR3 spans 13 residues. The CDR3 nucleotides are TGTGCCAGCACCCAGGGGAGTTCCTACGAGCAGTACTTC. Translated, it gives CASTQGSSYEQYF.

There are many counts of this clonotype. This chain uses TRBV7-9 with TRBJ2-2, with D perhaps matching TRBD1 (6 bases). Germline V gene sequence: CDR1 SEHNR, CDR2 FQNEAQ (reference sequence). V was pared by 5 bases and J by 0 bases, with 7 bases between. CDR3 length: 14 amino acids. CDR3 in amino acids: CASSGDTNTGELFF. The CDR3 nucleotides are TGTGCCAGCAGCGGGGACACGAACACCGGGGAGCTGTTTTTT.

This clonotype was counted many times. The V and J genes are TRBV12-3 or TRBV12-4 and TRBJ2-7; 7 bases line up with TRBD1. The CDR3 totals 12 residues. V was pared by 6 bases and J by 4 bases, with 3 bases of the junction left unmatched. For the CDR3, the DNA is TGTGCCAGCAGGGGACAGCTTTACGAGCAGTACTTC. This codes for CASRGQLYEQYF.

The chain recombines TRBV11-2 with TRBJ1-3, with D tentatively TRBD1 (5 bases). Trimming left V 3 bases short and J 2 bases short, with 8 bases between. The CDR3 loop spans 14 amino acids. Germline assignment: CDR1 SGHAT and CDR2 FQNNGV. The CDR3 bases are TGTGCCAGCAGCTTCGGACAAACTGGAAACACCATATATTTT. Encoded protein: CASSFGQTGNTIYF.

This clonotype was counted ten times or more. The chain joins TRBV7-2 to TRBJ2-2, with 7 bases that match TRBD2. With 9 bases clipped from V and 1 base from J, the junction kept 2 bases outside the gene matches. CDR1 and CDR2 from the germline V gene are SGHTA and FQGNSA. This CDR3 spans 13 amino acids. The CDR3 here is CASSGLNTGELFF. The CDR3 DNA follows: TGTGCCAGTAGCGGGTTGAACACCGGGGAGCTGTTTTTT.

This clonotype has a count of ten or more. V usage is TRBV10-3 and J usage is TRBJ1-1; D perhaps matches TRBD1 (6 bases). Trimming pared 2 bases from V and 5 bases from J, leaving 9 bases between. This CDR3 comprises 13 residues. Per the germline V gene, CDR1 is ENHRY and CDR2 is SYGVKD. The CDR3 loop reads CAISERGQTEAFF. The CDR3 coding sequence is TGTGCCATCAGTGAGAGGGGACAAACTGAAGCTTTCTTT.

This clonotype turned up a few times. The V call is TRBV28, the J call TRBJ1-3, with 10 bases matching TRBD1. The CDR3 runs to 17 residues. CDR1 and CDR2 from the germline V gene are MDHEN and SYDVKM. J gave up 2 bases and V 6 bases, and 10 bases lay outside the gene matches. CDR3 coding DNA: TGTGCCAGCAGATACACAAGACAGGGGGCGCCTGGAAACACCATATATTTT. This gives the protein CASRYTRQGAPGNTIYF.

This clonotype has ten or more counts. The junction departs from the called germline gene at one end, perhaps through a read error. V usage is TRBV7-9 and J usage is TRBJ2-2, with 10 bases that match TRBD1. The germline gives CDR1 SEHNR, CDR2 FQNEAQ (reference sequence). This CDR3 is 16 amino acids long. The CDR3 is CASSKPGQGNSGELFF. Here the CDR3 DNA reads TGTGCCAGCAGCAAACCGGGACAGGGGAACTCCGGGGAGCTGTTTTTT.

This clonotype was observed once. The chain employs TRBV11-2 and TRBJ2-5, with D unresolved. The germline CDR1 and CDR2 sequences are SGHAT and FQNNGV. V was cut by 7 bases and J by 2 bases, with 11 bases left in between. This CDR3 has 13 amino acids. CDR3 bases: TGTGCCAGCACCCCCGCACGGCAAGAGACCCAGTACTTC. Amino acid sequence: CASTPARQETQYF.

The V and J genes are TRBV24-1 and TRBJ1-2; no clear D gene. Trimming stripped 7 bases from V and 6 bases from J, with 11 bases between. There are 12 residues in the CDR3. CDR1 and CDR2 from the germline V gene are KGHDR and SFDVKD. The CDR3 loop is CATSGMEDGYTF. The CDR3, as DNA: TGTGCCACCAGCGGGATGGAGGATGGCTACACCTTC.

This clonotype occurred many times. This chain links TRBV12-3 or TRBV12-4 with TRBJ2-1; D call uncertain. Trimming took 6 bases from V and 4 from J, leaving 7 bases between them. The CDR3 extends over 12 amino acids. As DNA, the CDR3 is TGTGCCAGCAGGTCCAGATACAATGAGCAGTTCTTC. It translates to CASRSRYNEQFF.

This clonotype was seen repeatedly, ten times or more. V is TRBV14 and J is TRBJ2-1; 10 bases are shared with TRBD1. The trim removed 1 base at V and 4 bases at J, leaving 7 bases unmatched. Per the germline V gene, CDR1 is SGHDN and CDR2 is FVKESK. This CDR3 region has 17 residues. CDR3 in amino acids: CASSQAGQGVKYNEQFF. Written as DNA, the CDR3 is TGTGCCAGCAGCCAAGCCGGACAGGGGGTCAAATACAATGAGCAGTTCTTC.

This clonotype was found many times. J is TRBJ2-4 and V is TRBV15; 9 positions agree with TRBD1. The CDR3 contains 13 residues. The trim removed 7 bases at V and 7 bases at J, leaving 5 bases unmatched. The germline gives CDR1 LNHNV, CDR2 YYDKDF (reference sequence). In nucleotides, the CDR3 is TGTGCCACCAAAGGGGACAGGGCGAACATTCAGTACTTC. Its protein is CATKGDRANIQYF.

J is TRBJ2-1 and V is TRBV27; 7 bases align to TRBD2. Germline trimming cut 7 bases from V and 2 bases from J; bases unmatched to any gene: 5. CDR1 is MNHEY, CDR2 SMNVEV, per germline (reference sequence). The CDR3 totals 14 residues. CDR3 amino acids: CASTGGRPYNEQFF. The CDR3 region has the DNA TGTGCCAGCACCGGCGGGAGACCCTACAATGAGCAGTTCTTC.